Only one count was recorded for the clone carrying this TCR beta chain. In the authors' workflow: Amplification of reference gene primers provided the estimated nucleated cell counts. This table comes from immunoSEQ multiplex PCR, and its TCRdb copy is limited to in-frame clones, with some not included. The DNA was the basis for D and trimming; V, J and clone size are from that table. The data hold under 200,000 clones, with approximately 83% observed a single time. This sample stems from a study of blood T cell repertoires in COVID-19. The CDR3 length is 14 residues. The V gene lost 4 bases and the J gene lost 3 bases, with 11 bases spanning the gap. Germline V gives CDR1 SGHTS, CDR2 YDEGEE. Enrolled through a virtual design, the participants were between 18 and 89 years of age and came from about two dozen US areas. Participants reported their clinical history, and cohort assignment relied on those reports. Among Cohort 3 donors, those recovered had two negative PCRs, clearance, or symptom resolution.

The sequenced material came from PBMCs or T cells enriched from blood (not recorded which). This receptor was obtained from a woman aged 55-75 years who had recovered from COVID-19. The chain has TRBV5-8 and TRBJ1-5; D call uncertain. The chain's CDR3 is CASSVGSYNQPQHF. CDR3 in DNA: TGTGCCAGCAGCGTTGGCAGTTACAATCAGCCCCAGCATTTT. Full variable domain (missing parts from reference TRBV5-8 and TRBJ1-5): EAGVTQSPTHLIKTRGQQATLRCSPISGHTSVYWYQQALGLGLQFLLWYDEGEERNRGNFPPRFSGRQFPNYSSELNVNALELEDSALYLCASSVGSYNQPQHFGDGTRLSIL.